This is a list of T cell receptor beta chains from one sample in a study of blood T cell repertoires in COVID-19. Data came from immunoSEQ multiplex PCR; TCRdb stores just in-frame clones and leaves some out. This repertoire shows about 150,000 clones, 70% to 85% found once; its top ten account for 5.5% to 8%. The material sequenced was peripheral blood. The source is a woman between 50 and 59 years old in a cohort sampled during active or convalescent COVID-19. The CDR3 runs from the conserved cysteine through the conserved F or W. D genes are given only for firm matches. For some rows the clone size is stated as once, few or many, or as a class when expanded; others skip it.

TGTGCCAGCAGCCCCAATCCAACAGGGTTAGGACTCGGCTACACCTTC,CASSPNPTGLGLGYTF,-,few,TRBJ1-2,TRBV7-6
TGTGCCAGCAGCTTAGGGGGGTCCAGATCCTACAATGAGCAGTTCTTC,CASSLGGSRSYNEQFF,-,-,TRBJ2-1,TRBV7-3
TGTGCCAGTAGTACGGGACAGGGGGCCTACGAGCAGTACTTC,CASSTGQGAYEQYF,TRBD1,-,TRBJ2-7,TRBV19
TGTGCCAGCAGGGCCAGGGCCTGCTCTGGAAACACCATATATTTT,CASRARACSGNTIYF,-,-,TRBJ1-3,TRBV21-1
TGTGCCAGCAGCGGGACAGGGGTAGAGACCCAGTACTTC,CASSGTGVETQYF,TRBD1,-,TRBJ2-5,TRBV6-2/TRBV6-3
TGTGCCAGCAGCCAAGGGGCTAGCTTGGAGACCCAGTACTTC,CASSQGASLETQYF,-,-,TRBJ2-5,TRBV14
TGTGCCAGCAGCCCGGAGGGGGGGGTCCTATATGGCTACACCTTC,CASSPEGGVLYGYTF,-,-,TRBJ1-2,TRBV7-2
TGTGCCAGCAGTTGGGGGGATGGCTACACCTTC,CASSWGDGYTF,-,-,TRBJ1-2,TRBV6-5
TGCGCCAGCAGCCCACAGGGAGCGAGAACCTACGAGCAGTACTTC,CASSPQGARTYEQYF,-,-,TRBJ2-7,TRBV5-1
TGTGCCAGCAGCTTACGTGGTAGCGGGAGGCGGAGGGACAATGAGCAGTTCTTC,CASSLRGSGRRRDNEQFF,TRBD2,-,TRBJ2-1,TRBV7-3
TGTGCCAGCAGCTTCACACAGGGGATAAGGACTGAAGCTTTCTTT,CASSFTQGIRTEAFF,TRBD1,-,TRBJ1-1,TRBV7-9
TGTGCCACCAGTGACCCGACAGGGAGCCAAAACAATGAGCAGTTCTTC,CATSDPTGSQNNEQFF,TRBD1,few,TRBJ2-1,TRBV24-1
TGTGCCAGCAGCGAAGTTTACCTAGCGGGGGAAGCTGATAACACCGGGGAGCTGTTTTTT,CASSEVYLAGEADNTGELFF,TRBD2,-,TRBJ2-2,TRBV9
TGTGCCAGTAGTACCAGACCTGTACGGGCTAACTATGGCTACACCTTC,CASSTRPVRANYGYTF,-,-,TRBJ1-2,TRBV19
TGTGCCAGCAGCGTATCTGCGGGGGCCAGCTCCTACAATGAGCAGTTCTTC,CASSVSAGASSYNEQFF,-,once,TRBJ2-1,TRBV9
TGTGCCAGCAGCCCCCGGACAGGGGTAAACACTGAAGCTTTCTTT,CASSPRTGVNTEAFF,TRBD1,-,TRBJ1-1,TRBV7-2
TGTGCCACCAGCTCCGGTGGCCCCGGGACAGGTTCCTACGAGCAGTACTTC,CATSSGGPGTGSYEQYF,TRBD1,-,TRBJ2-7,TRBV15
TGTGCCAGCAGCCCGGGACAGGGGGCTGTCGCGAACACCGGGGAGCTGTTTTTT,CASSPGQGAVANTGELFF,TRBD1,-,TRBJ2-2,TRBV3-1/TRBV3-2
TGTGCCAGCACCCCGCAAGCCGGGGCGGGAGAAGCTTTCTTT,CASTPQAGAGEAFF,-,few,TRBJ1-1,TRBV7-8
TGTGCCAGCAGTGAACCTGGACAGGGTATCTATGGCTACACCTTC,CASSEPGQGIYGYTF,TRBD1,-,TRBJ1-2,TRBV6-1
TGTGCCAGCAGCCGGGGACTAGCGGAAGACAATACGCAGTATTTT,CASSRGLAEDNTQYF,TRBD2,-,TRBJ2-3,TRBV7-2
TGTGCCAGCAGTTTTGTCGGGGGGAGGGCTTTCTTT,CASSFVGGRAFF,-,-,TRBJ1-1,TRBV12-3/TRBV12-4
TGTGCCAGCAGTGGGACAGGGGGCTCCTACGAGCAGTACTTC,CASSGTGGSYEQYF,TRBD1,-,TRBJ2-7,TRBV25-1
TGCGCCAGCAGCTTGGCGGGCCCGGCTAGCGGGGGGGCCCGGGAGACCCAGTACTTC,CASSLAGPASGGARETQYF,TRBD2,-,TRBJ2-5,TRBV5-1
TGCGCCAGCAGCCAACTAGGGACAGGGGGCACAGATACGCAGTATTTT,CASSQLGTGGTDTQYF,TRBD1,-,TRBJ2-3,TRBV4-1
TGTGCCAGCAGTCGCCTAGGACAGTTTGCCTACGAGCAGTACTTC,CASSRLGQFAYEQYF,-,-,TRBJ2-7,TRBV6-2/TRBV6-3
TGTGCCAGCAGCTCGACAGTACATAGCAATCAGCCCCAGCATTTT,CASSSTVHSNQPQHF,-,-,TRBJ1-5,TRBV5-5
TGTGCCAGCAGCTTAGGGAGCAACGCCTATAATTCACCCCTCCACTTT,CASSLGSNAYNSPLHF,-,-,TRBJ1-6,TRBV7-2
TGCGCCAGCAGCTGGGGACAGGGTAGCTCCTCTGAAGCTTTCTTT,CASSWGQGSSSEAFF,TRBD1,-,TRBJ1-1,TRBV5-1
TGTGCCAGTAGCCCGGACAGGGAGAGGGAGACCCAGTACTTC,CASSPDRERETQYF,TRBD1,-,TRBJ2-5,TRBV19
TGTGCCAGCTCACCACCCTCTTCATATGGGGACATGGGGTCACCCCTCCACTTT,CASSPPSSYGDMGSPLHF,-,-,TRBJ1-6,TRBV18
TGTGCCAGCAGTTTACGAGGGATGAACACCGGGGAGCTGTTTTTT,CASSLRGMNTGELFF,-,-,TRBJ2-2,TRBV27
TGTGCCAGCAGTGGGACAGCGACTATGGGAGGCTACACCTTC,CASSGTATMGGYTF,-,-,TRBJ1-2,TRBV2
TGTGCCAGCAGACCCACAGGGGCGCGCGAGCAGTACTTC,CASRPTGAREQYF,TRBD1,-,TRBJ2-7,TRBV11-2
TGTGCCAGCAGCCCTTTTCGACTAGCGGCCCCCTACAATGAGCAGTTCTTC,CASSPFRLAAPYNEQFF,TRBD2,-,TRBJ2-1,TRBV6-2/TRBV6-3
TGTGCCAGTAGCAGGGGATACGAGCAGTACTTC,CASSRGYEQYF,-,-,TRBJ2-7,TRBV19
TGTGCCAGCAGCCGGAACAGGGGTGCCTCACCCCTCCACTTT,CASSRNRGASPLHF,TRBD1,-,TRBJ1-6,TRBV7-3
TGTGCCAGCAGCCTGGTAACCGGGACAGAAGAGACCCAGTACTTC,CASSLVTGTEETQYF,TRBD1,-,TRBJ2-5,TRBV7-2
TGTGCCAGCAGCACAGGACAGGCGAAACCCAACTATGGCTACACCTTC,CASSTGQAKPNYGYTF,TRBD1,-,TRBJ1-2,TRBV9
TGTGCCAGCAGATCCGGGACTAGCTCCGAGCAGTACTTC,CASRSGTSSEQYF,TRBD2,few,TRBJ2-7,TRBV6-5
TGTGCCAGCAGTGATAGCGGGGGATGGAATGAGCAGTTCTTC,CASSDSGGWNEQFF,TRBD2,-,TRBJ2-1,TRBV6-1
TGTGCCAGCTCACCACCTAGCGGGGGGATGACAGATACGCAGTATTTT,CASSPPSGGMTDTQYF,TRBD2,-,TRBJ2-3,TRBV18
TGTGCCAGCAGCTTATTAGCAGCCCCTGGAAACACCATATATTTT,CASSLLAAPGNTIYF,-,-,TRBJ1-3,TRBV11-2
TGTGCCAGCAGCTTTGTGTGGGGGGAAGAGACCCAGTACTTC,CASSFVWGEETQYF,-,-,TRBJ2-5,TRBV5-6
TGCGCCAGCAGCCAAGCGTTGCAGGGGTCTTCACGGTTGTCTGGGGCCAACGTCCTGACTTTC,CASSQALQGSSRLSGANVLTF,-,-,TRBJ2-6,TRBV4-3
TGTGCCAGCAGTTTTAGACAGGGGAATAGCAATCAGCCCCAGCATTTT,CASSFRQGNSNQPQHF,TRBD1,-,TRBJ1-5,TRBV6-5
TGTGCCAGCAGGACGACTAGCCGCCCGAACAATGAGCAGTTCTTC,CASRTTSRPNNEQFF,TRBD2,-,TRBJ2-1,TRBV6-6
TGTGCCAGCAGCCGAACAGGGGAGGAGCAGTACTTC,CASSRTGEEQYF,TRBD1,-,TRBJ2-7,TRBV3-1/TRBV3-2
TGTGCCAGCAGTATGACTAGCGGGGTACGAACCGGGGAGCTGTTTTTT,CASSMTSGVRTGELFF,TRBD2,-,TRBJ2-2,TRBV11-3
TGTGCCAGCAGCCTCGGGACAGATGGTGGCTACACCTTC,CASSLGTDGGYTF,TRBD1,-,TRBJ1-2,TRBV7-9